This T cell receptor beta chain appears in the sequencing data of a study of T cells in Graves' hyperthyroidism and ophthalmopathy. In patients aged 18 to 65, hyperthyroidism was newly diagnosed, with duration under 2 months. RNA transcripts gave rise to amplified TCR beta CDR3 regions. HTBI primers were employed in a first-round RT-PCR of the TCR CDR3. From the multiplex PCR reads, TCRdb called clonotypes with MiXCR, one entry per CDR3 protein. The sample includes roughly 260,000 distinct CDR3 sequences, roughly 14% of them seen just once. Study-wide points: A median around 6.4 months before onset, the model predicted ophthalmopathy.

This CDR3 is 14 amino acids long. Germline values: CDR1 LGHDT, CDR2 YNNKEL (reference sequence). V dropped 3 bases and J dropped 7; count of bases not matched to a gene: 9. This clonotype has ten or more counts. Its antigen is as yet unknown. Sequenced sample: blood. The chain uses TRBV3-1 and TRBJ2-7; 7 positions agree with TRBD1. The sequence came from a woman aged 40 to 49 with Graves' hyperthyroidism that later progressed to Graves' ophthalmopathy. DNA of the CDR3: TGTGCCAGCAGCCAGGCCGGGACAGCCGGGGAGCAGTACTTC. The encoded protein is CASSQAGTAGEQYF.